This is a list of T cell receptor beta chains from one sample in a study of cytomegalovirus exposure and HLA in healthy donors. Repertoires were generated with immunoSEQ multiplex PCR, while TCRdb's copy carries only in-frame clones and drops some. The table lists 75,000 to 90,000 clones, roughly 80% of them singletons, with about an eighth in the top ten. Sequencing used PBMCs. These receptors were collected from a human donor in good health. Each CDR3 is given with its conserved first and last residue. The D gene is left open where the match is weak. For some rows the clone size is stated as once, few or many, or as a class when expanded; others skip it.

>.|TRBV30|TRBJ1-2|.
TGTGCTAGCAACCGGGAGAACGAGTGGGGCTACACCTTC
CASNRENEWGYTF
>.|TRBV2|TRBJ1-1|.
TGTGCCAGCAGTGAAGGCAGGGGGAACACTGAAGCTTTCTTT
CASSEGRGNTEAFF
>.|TRBV5-6|TRBJ1-5|.
TGTGCCAGCAGCTTCTCTACCGAGGCAAATCAGCCCCAGCATTTT
CASSFSTEANQPQHF
>few|TRBV4-3|TRBJ1-4|.
TGCGCCAGCAGCCTCTTAGAGGGTGAAAAACTGTTTTTT
CASSLLEGEKLFF
>.|TRBV6-6|TRBJ2-6|.
TGTGCCAGCAACAGGAACTCTGGGGCCAACGTCCTGACTTTC
CASNRNSGANVLTF
>.|TRBV4-3|TRBJ1-1|.
TGCGCCAGCAGCCAAGGGTTAGGGGGCACTGAAGCTTTCTTT
CASSQGLGGTEAFF
>.|TRBV4-1|TRBJ1-4|.
TGCGCCAGCAGCCCCAATTACGGTGAAAAACTGTTTTTT
CASSPNYGEKLFF
>.|TRBV2|TRBJ2-3|TRBD2
TGTGCCAGCAGTCCGGGACTAGCGGGGCTCACAGATACGCAGTATTTT
CASSPGLAGLTDTQYF
>few|TRBV19|TRBJ2-7|.
TGTGCCAGTAGTAGCCCCGGGCTAGCGAACTACGAGCAGTACTTC
CASSSPGLANYEQYF
>.|TRBV2|TRBJ2-2|.
TGTGCCAGCAAAGGACAGAGAAACACCGGGGAGCTGTTTTTT
CASKGQRNTGELFF
>.|TRBV7-2|TRBJ2-3|TRBD2
TGTGCCAGCAGCAGGACTAGCGGGGGGGCTTCAGTGTATTTT
CASSRTSGGASVYF
>.|TRBV5-5|TRBJ2-6|TRBD1
TGTGCCAGCGGGACAGGGGCTTTTGGGGCCAACGTCCTGACTTTC
CASGTGAFGANVLTF
>.|TRBV5-1|TRBJ1-2|TRBD1
TGCGCCAGCAGCCCCTCCTACATGCTCGAGGGGGCGATCGGCTACACCTTC
CASSPSYMLEGAIGYTF
>.|TRBV7-6|TRBJ2-7|.
TGTGCCAGCAGCTTAGGATCAGGGGCTGGCGAGCAGTACTTC
CASSLGSGAGEQYF
>few|TRBV5-1|TRBJ2-1|.
TGCGCCAGCAGCTTGGGACTACCAGGGGTCTGGAATGAGCAGTTCTTC
CASSLGLPGVWNEQFF
>.|TRBV6-6|TRBJ2-5|TRBD1
TGTGCCAGCAGTTATGCCGGGACAGGTGCAGAGACCCAGTACTTC
CASSYAGTGAETQYF
>.|TRBV19|TRBJ2-7|.
TGTGCCAGTAGCATAGGTACAGGCGAGCAGTACTTC
CASSIGTGEQYF
>.|TRBV19|TRBJ2-2|.
TGTGCCAGTAGCGTCGCCGGGGAGCTGTTTTTT
CASSVAGELFF
>once|TRBV19|TRBJ1-1|.
TGTGCCAGTAGTATTGGGGGGTCTGAAGCTTTCTTT
CASSIGGSEAFF
>.|TRBV6-6|TRBJ2-1|.
TGTGCCAGCAGAGACAGATCTGAGCAGTTCTTC
CASRDRSEQFF
>.|TRBV25-1|TRBJ1-2|TRBD1
TGTGCCAGCAGTGAAGTTTCGGGGACAGGGGAGGGCTACCCCTTC
CASSEVSGTGEGYPF
>.|TRBV18|TRBJ1-5|TRBD1
TGTGCCAGCTCCCGGGACAGGGGGCAATATCAGCCCCAGCATTTT
CASSRDRGQYQPQHF
>.|TRBV18|TRBJ1-5|.
TGTGCCAGCTCACGGACAGAGGGCAATCAGCCCCAGCATTTT
CASSRTEGNQPQHF
>.|TRBV10-3|TRBJ1-2|.
TGTGCCATCAGTGATGCGGGATTGGACTATGGCTACACCTTC
CAISDAGLDYGYTF
>once|TRBV27|TRBJ1-2|.
TGTGCCAGCAGTCCCCGGGGGGGCGGCTATGGCTACACCTTC
CASSPRGGGYGYTF
>.|TRBV10-3|TRBJ1-2|TRBD1
TGTGCCATCCGAAGACAGGGTCGAAGCTATGGCTACACCTTC
CAIRRQGRSYGYTF
>.|TRBV6-5|TRBJ1-6|.
TGTGCCAGCAGTTACGAGCAGGCATATAATTCACCCCTCCACTTT
CASSYEQAYNSPLHF
>.|TRBV7-9|TRBJ1-1|.
TGTGCCAGCAGCTCAGCAAGGGGCACTGAAGCTTTCTTT
CASSSARGTEAFF
>.|TRBV5-4|TRBJ2-5|TRBD2
TGTGCCAGCAGCGAGGGCGGGGGGTACCAAGAGACCCAGTACTTC
CASSEGGGYQETQYF
>few|TRBV30|TRBJ1-3|.
TGTGCCTGGAGCCTAGGGGGTACTGGAAACACCATATATTTT
CAWSLGGTGNTIYF
>.|TRBV7-2|TRBJ2-3|TRBD2
TGTGCCAGCAGCCGTAGGGCCAGCGGGGGGGCCCCCTCCACAGATACGCAGTATTTT
CASSRRASGGAPSTDTQYF
>.|TRBV15|TRBJ2-1|TRBD2
TGTGCCACCAGCAGAGTGATAGCGGGATACAATGAGCAGTTCTTC
CATSRVIAGYNEQFF
>few|TRBV6-1|TRBJ1-2|.
TGTGCCAGTGAGGCGAGAGGGATCTATGGCTACACCTTC
CASEARGIYGYTF
>.|TRBV5-6|TRBJ1-2|.
TGTGCCAGCAGCTTGACAGGGTCAAACTATGGCTACACCTTC
CASSLTGSNYGYTF
>.|TRBV10-1|TRBJ2-3|TRBD1
TGCGCCAGCAGTGGGGGACAGGACAACACAGATACGCAGTATTTT
CASSGGQDNTDTQYF
>.|TRBV5-1|TRBJ1-2|.
TGCGCCAGCAGCTTGGACAAGAACTATGGCTACACCTTC
CASSLDKNYGYTF
>.|TRBV19|TRBJ2-2|TRBD2
TGTGCCAGTAAGACTCTAGCGGGGGTAAACACCGGGGAGCTGTTTTTT
CASKTLAGVNTGELFF
>few|TRBV2|TRBJ1-1|.
TGTGCCAGCAGGTCCCGACCCGCAGAGGCTCCGAACACTGAAGCTTTCTTT
CASRSRPAEAPNTEAFF
>.|TRBV5-8|TRBJ2-3|TRBD1
TGTGCCAGCAGCCCGGGACAGGGCGACGATACGCAGTATTTT
CASSPGQGDDTQYF
>.|TRBV6-5|TRBJ1-5|.
TGTGCCAGCAGGGCACAGGGCTGGCAGCCCCAGCATTTT
CASRAQGWQPQHF
>once|TRBV5-6|TRBJ2-1|.
TGTGCCAGCAGCTTTGGTAGCTCCTACAATGAGCAGTTCTTC
CASSFGSSYNEQFF
>.|TRBV7-7|TRBJ2-3|.
TGTGCTAGCAGCGCCGCGGGCGGCACAGATACGCAGTATTTT
CASSAAGGTDTQYF
>.|TRBV27|TRBJ1-5|.
TGTGCCAGCAGTTTATCGGCCAGCGGCAATCAGCCCCAGCATTTT
CASSLSASGNQPQHF
>.|TRBV29-1|TRBJ2-7|.
TGCAGCGTTGAAGAAAGAGATTACGAGCAGTACTTC
CSVEERDYEQYF
>.|TRBV19|TRBJ2-7|.
TGTGCCAGTAGTATAGCCAGGGGAAGCGAGCAGTACTTC
CASSIARGSEQYF
>.|TRBV7-2|TRBJ1-2|TRBD1
TGTGCCAGCAGCTTAGATGTAGGGGGCTTAGGCTACACCTTC
CASSLDVGGLGYTF
>.|TRBV5-1|TRBJ2-1|.
TGCGCCAGCAGCTCTCACCTTGGGGGGTCGACCTACAATGAGCAGTTCTTC
CASSSHLGGSTYNEQFF
>.|TRBV11-2|TRBJ2-7|.
TGTGCCAGCAGCGAGGATTACGAGCAGTACTTC
CASSEDYEQYF
>.|TRBV7-5|TRBJ2-7|.
TGTGCCAGAAGCGTTGGGCCAGGGGGACCGTTACGTGAGCAGTACTTC
CARSVGPGGPLREQYF
>.|TRBV7-8|TRBJ2-3|.
TGTGCCAGCAGCACTACTAGTACAGATACGCAGTATTTT
CASSTTSTDTQYF
>.|TRBV6-6|TRBJ2-1|.
TGTGCCAGCAGTTACAGGCCGGAGAATGAGCAGTTCTTC
CASSYRPENEQFF